This T cell receptor beta chain was retrieved from a study of tumor-infiltrating lymphocytes in oesophageal squamous cell carcinoma. One entry per CDR3 protein, called by TCRdb with MiXCR from the PCR reads. The sample includes roughly 16,000 distinct CDR3 sequences, approximately 45% of them seen just once. CDR3 size: 13 residues. The germline gives CDR1 SGDLS, CDR2 YYNGEE. The source of this sequence is a female donor with esophageal squamous cell carcinoma. The chain carries TRBV9 and TRBJ2-1; the match to TRBD1 covers 7 bases. Near its end, the DNA agrees better with TRBJ2-7, so the J call may be wrong. Sequenced input: normal esophageal tissue next to the tumor. This CDR3 reads CASSGQGNNEQYF. The CDR3 bases are TGTGCCAGCAGCGGACAGGGAAACAACGAGCAGTACTTC.